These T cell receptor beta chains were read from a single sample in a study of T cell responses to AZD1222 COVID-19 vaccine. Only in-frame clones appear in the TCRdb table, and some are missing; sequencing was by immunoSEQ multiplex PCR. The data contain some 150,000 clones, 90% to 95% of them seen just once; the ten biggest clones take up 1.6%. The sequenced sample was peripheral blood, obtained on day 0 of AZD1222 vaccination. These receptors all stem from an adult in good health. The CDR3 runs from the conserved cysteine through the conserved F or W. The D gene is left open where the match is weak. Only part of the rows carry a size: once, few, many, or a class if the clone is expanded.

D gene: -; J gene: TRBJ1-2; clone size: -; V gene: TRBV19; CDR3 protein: CASTYVPGVAYGYTF; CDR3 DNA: TGTGCCAGTACCTATGTTCCAGGGGTAGCCTATGGCTACACCTTC
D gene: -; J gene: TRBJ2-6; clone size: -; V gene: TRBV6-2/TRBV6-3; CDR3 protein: CASSYMGGRRVDNVLTF; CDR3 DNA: TGTGCCAGCAGTTACATGGGGGGCCGGAGAGTGGACAACGTCCTGACTTTC
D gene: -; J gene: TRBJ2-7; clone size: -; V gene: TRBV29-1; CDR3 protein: CSVGNGNYEQYF; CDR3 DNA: TGCAGCGTTGGGAATGGGAACTACGAGCAGTACTTC
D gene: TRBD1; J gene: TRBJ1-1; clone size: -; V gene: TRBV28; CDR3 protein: CASRPQGGYTEAFF; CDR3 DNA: TGTGCCAGCAGACCACAGGGGGGGTACACTGAAGCTTTCTTT
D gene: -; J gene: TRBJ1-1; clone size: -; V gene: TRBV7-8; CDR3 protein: CASRGSRRDTEAFF; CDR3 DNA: TGTGCCAGCAGGGGTTCACGGCGCGACACTGAAGCTTTCTTT
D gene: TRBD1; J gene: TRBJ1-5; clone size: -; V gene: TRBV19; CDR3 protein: CASTETGGGQPQHF; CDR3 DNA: TGTGCCAGTACAGAAACAGGGGGGGGTCAGCCCCAGCATTTT
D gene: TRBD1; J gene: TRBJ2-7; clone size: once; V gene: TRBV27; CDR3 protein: CASSLKVGQGAYEQYF; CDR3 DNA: TGTGCCAGCAGCCTTAAGGTGGGACAGGGGGCTTACGAGCAGTACTTC
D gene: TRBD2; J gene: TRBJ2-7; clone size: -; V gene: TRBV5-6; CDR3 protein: CASSSLAYEQYF; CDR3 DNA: TGTGCCAGCAGCTCACTAGCGTACGAGCAGTACTTC
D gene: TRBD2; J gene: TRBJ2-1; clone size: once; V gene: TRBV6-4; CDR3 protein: CASSDSSGGANEQFF; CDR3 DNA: TGTGCCAGCAGTGACTCAAGCGGGGGGGCCAATGAGCAGTTCTTC
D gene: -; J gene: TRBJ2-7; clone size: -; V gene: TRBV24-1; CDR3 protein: CATSDLPPLYLGFFSYEQYF; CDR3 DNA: TGTGCCACCAGTGATCTCCCCCCCCTTTATTTGGGGTTTTTTTCCTACGAGCAGTACTTC
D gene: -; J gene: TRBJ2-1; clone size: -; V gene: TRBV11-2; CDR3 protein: CASSPLARAYNEQFF; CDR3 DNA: TGTGCCAGCAGCCCACTAGCTCGTGCCTACAATGAGCAGTTCTTC
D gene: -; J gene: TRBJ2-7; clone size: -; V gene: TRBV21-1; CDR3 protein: CASSKLGDRATYEQYF; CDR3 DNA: TGTGCCAGCAGCAAATTAGGGGACAGGGCAACCTACGAGCAGTACTTC
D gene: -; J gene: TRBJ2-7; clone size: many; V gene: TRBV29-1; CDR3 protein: CSVTDREVYEQYF; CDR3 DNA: TGCAGCGTTACCGACAGGGAGGTCTACGAGCAGTACTTC
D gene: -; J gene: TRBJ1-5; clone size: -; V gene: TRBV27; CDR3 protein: CASSPSPGGLKQPQHF; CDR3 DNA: TGTGCCAGCAGTCCGTCCCCCGGGGGCCTAAAACAGCCCCAGCATTTT
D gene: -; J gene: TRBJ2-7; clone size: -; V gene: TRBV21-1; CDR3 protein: CASSKSPGRGHSYEQYF; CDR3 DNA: TGTGCCAGCAGCAAAAGTCCCGGCAGGGGGCACTCCTACGAGCAGTACTTC
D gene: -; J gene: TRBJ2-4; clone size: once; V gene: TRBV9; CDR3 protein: CASSLGAKNIQYF; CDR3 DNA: TGTGCCAGCAGCCTAGGAGCCAAAAACATTCAGTACTTC
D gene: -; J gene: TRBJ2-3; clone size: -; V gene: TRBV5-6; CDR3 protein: CASSLGLSFADTQYF; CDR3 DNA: TGTGCCAGCAGCTTGGGCTTATCTTTTGCGGATACGCAGTATTTT
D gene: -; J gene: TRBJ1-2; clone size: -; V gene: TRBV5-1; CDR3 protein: CASSLAGDYGYTF; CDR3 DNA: TGCGCCAGCAGCCTCGCCGGGGACTATGGCTACACCTTC
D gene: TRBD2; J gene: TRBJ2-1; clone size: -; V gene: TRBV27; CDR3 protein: CAVRLAGANEQFF; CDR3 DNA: TGTGCCGTCCGACTAGCGGGGGCCAATGAGCAGTTCTTC
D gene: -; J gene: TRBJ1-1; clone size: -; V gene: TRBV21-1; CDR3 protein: CASSKKGGQGAEAFF; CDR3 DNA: TGTGCCAGCAGCAAAAAGGGGGGTCAGGGGGCTGAAGCTTTCTTT
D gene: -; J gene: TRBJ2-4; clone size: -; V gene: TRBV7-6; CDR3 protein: CASSHSVGWDIQYF; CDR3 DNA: TGTGCCAGCAGCCATTCGGTCGGATGGGACATTCAGTACTTC
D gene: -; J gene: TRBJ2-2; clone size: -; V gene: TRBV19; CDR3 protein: CASSIYGAGTGELFF; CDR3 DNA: TGTGCCAGTAGTATCTATGGGGCCGGAACCGGGGAGCTGTTTTTT
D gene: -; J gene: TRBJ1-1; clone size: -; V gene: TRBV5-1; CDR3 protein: CASSLEAGYTEAFF; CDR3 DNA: TGCGCCAGCAGCTTGGAGGCCGGATACACTGAAGCTTTCTTT
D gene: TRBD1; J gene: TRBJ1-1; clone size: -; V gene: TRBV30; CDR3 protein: CATGGVNTEAFF; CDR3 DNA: TGTGCCACAGGGGGCGTGAACACTGAAGCTTTCTTT
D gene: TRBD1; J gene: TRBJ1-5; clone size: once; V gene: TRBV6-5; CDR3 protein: CASRTGANQPQHF; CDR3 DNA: TGTGCCAGCCGGACAGGGGCCAATCAGCCCCAGCATTTT
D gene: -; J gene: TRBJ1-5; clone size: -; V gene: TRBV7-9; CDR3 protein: CASSFAGTDQPQHF; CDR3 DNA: TGTGCCAGCAGCTTCGCGGGGACGGATCAGCCCCAGCATTTT
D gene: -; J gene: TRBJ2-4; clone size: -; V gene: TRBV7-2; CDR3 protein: CASSHTNIQYF; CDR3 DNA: TGTGCCAGCAGCCATACAAACATTCAGTACTTC
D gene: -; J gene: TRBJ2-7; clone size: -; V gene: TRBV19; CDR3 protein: CASRGLGGTYEQYF; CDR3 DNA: TGTGCCAGTAGGGGATTGGGCGGGACCTACGAGCAGTACTTC
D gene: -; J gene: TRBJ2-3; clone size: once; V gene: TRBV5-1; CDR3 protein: CASRGGADTQYF; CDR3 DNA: TGCGCCAGCAGGGGGGGCGCAGATACGCAGTATTTT